This TCR beta chain was recovered during a study of human T cells and chemical hapten exposure. Time point in this sample: patch test 1, 2 weeks after DPC sensitization. Specified treatment: therapeutic diphenylcyclopropenone sensitization with weekly scalp DPC. This clonotype was observed at least ten times. J lost 3 bases, V lost 6 bases, and 6 bases had no gene match. This CDR3 contains 14 residues. Germline values: CDR1 SQVTM, CDR2 ANQGSEA. MiXCR was run by TCRdb on the RACE reads, yielding one entry per CDR3 protein. In the table there are approximately 82,000 distinct CDR3 sequences, 12% of which are singletons.

The source material was whole blood, sampled in connection with sensitization to the hapten diphenylcyclopropenone (DPC). This TCR derives from a woman aged 60-75 years with alopecia areata. Some clones in this sample may be carry-over from other donors' samples. The gene calls are TRBV29-1 and TRBJ1-3; the match to TRBD1 covers 9 bases. CDR3 bases: TGCAGCGTGGACCGGGACAGGGTTGGAAACACCATATATTTT. Encoded protein: CSVDRDRVGNTIYF.